This is a list of T cell receptor beta chains from one sample in a study of cytomegalovirus exposure and HLA in healthy donors. Libraries were prepared by immunoSEQ multiplex PCR; TCRdb keeps only in-frame clonotypes and omits some of them. The sample gives around 120,000 clones, around 88% of which show up once; more than 1.5% is in the top ten. The sequencing input was PBMCs. Receptor source: a young man in good health and CMV-seronegative. CDR3s include the opening cysteine and the closing phenylalanine or tryptophan.

j_gene: TRBJ2-3
v_gene: TRBV12-5
CDR3aa: CASGSSGADTQYF

j_gene: TRBJ2-7
v_gene: TRBV10-3
CDR3aa: CAISGTGLSYEQYF

j_gene: TRBJ2-1
v_gene: TRBV10-1
CDR3aa: CASSAILPGEQFF

j_gene: TRBJ1-4
v_gene: TRBV6-1
CDR3aa: CASSEGRGVGKLFF

j_gene: TRBJ1-1
v_gene: TRBV9
CDR3aa: CASSVDTSGEAFF

j_gene: TRBJ2-7
v_gene: TRBV5-1
CDR3aa: CASSLVQGAYEQYF

j_gene: TRBJ1-2
v_gene: TRBV7-6
CDR3aa: CASSLGGARNYGYTF

j_gene: TRBJ2-7
v_gene: TRBV28
CDR3aa: CASSPFGQVSYEQYF

j_gene: TRBJ1-1
v_gene: TRBV11-2
CDR3aa: CASSLSGMNTEAFF

j_gene: TRBJ1-5
v_gene: TRBV7-6
CDR3aa: CASSPGQGINQPQHF

j_gene: TRBJ2-5
v_gene: TRBV5-6
CDR3aa: CASSPPAAAETQYF

j_gene: TRBJ2-3
v_gene: TRBV28
CDR3aa: CASSLFREGPRDTQYF

j_gene: TRBJ1-2
v_gene: TRBV4-1
CDR3aa: CASRPTGSPGYTF

j_gene: TRBJ2-7
v_gene: TRBV14
CDR3aa: CASNKGQGNEQYF

j_gene: TRBJ1-1
v_gene: TRBV7-2
CDR3aa: CASSPQESITEAFF

j_gene: TRBJ2-5
v_gene: TRBV4-1
CDR3aa: CASSRFEGGQETQYF

j_gene: TRBJ2-7
v_gene: TRBV11-3
CDR3aa: CASSLDRSDTSYEQYF

j_gene: TRBJ1-4
v_gene: TRBV19
CDR3aa: CASSIGRTGDEKLFF

j_gene: TRBJ1-2
v_gene: TRBV25-1
CDR3aa: CASSRGPLYGYTF

j_gene: TRBJ1-5
v_gene: TRBV19
CDR3aa: CASSRDIAGSNQPQHF

j_gene: TRBJ1-3
v_gene: TRBV27
CDR3aa: CASSLSAGQGNTIYF

j_gene: TRBJ2-1
v_gene: TRBV7-2
CDR3aa: CASSPRTGRDEQFF

j_gene: TRBJ1-1
v_gene: TRBV19
CDR3aa: CASSSGLLGAFF

j_gene: TRBJ2-5
v_gene: TRBV28
CDR3aa: CASSLMMGSGQETQYF

j_gene: TRBJ2-7
v_gene: TRBV7-9
CDR3aa: CASSWGAGGDEQYF

j_gene: TRBJ1-1
v_gene: TRBV2
CDR3aa: CASRENSRDFEAFF

j_gene: TRBJ2-5
v_gene: TRBV5-1
CDR3aa: CASSPPGQTQETQYF

j_gene: TRBJ1-5
v_gene: TRBV15
CDR3aa: CATSIFSNQPQHF

j_gene: TRBJ1-2
v_gene: TRBV18
CDR3aa: CASSPGGTGKQGYTF

j_gene: TRBJ1-1
v_gene: TRBV27
CDR3aa: CASSLLSASNTEAFF

j_gene: TRBJ2-3
v_gene: TRBV6-5
CDR3aa: CASHTLDTQYF

j_gene: TRBJ1-1
v_gene: TRBV6-5
CDR3aa: CASERGTADTEAFF

j_gene: TRBJ2-3
v_gene: TRBV28
CDR3aa: CASSLSGQGIDTQYF

j_gene: TRBJ1-2
v_gene: TRBV11-2
CDR3aa: CASSPSGVGVNYGYTF

j_gene: TRBJ2-1
v_gene: TRBV6-1
CDR3aa: CASSARLAGVHEQFF

j_gene: TRBJ2-1
v_gene: TRBV27
CDR3aa: CASRWDRASYNEQFF

j_gene: TRBJ1-1
v_gene: TRBV30
CDR3aa: CAWSELQVYTEAFF

j_gene: TRBJ1-1
v_gene: TRBV7-2
CDR3aa: CASSLAGRGINTEAFF

j_gene: TRBJ2-4
v_gene: TRBV5-4
CDR3aa: CASSRTDRGSVAKNIQYF

j_gene: TRBJ2-3
v_gene: TRBV18
CDR3aa: CASSPNGGTDTQYF

j_gene: TRBJ2-7
v_gene: TRBV2
CDR3aa: CASLGAGSYEQYF

j_gene: TRBJ1-1
v_gene: TRBV9
CDR3aa: CASSSSGNTEAFF

j_gene: TRBJ2-2
v_gene: TRBV7-2
CDR3aa: CASSLVGTGSGELFF

j_gene: TRBJ2-1
v_gene: TRBV5-6
CDR3aa: CASSTGTAFLEQFF

j_gene: TRBJ2-3
v_gene: TRBV4-1
CDR3aa: CASSQFGPRDGLAGTDTQYF

j_gene: TRBJ1-2
v_gene: TRBV18
CDR3aa: CASSPPDRGGYTF

j_gene: TRBJ2-7
v_gene: TRBV6-6
CDR3aa: CASSRPGQGLYEQYF

j_gene: TRBJ2-1
v_gene: TRBV19
CDR3aa: CASSSTGSYNEQFF

j_gene: TRBJ2-3
v_gene: TRBV28
CDR3aa: CASIEISTDTQYF

j_gene: TRBJ2-5
v_gene: TRBV7-7
CDR3aa: CASSPIKSRETQYF

j_gene: TRBJ1-6
v_gene: TRBV6-6
CDR3aa: CASSAGTGVISPLHF

j_gene: TRBJ1-1
v_gene: TRBV10-3
CDR3aa: CAISGTGFNTEAFF

j_gene: TRBJ2-1
v_gene: TRBV6-1
CDR3aa: CASSEVNSYNEQFF

j_gene: TRBJ1-4
v_gene: TRBV7-2
CDR3aa: CASSLGRGPDEKLFF

j_gene: TRBJ2-7
v_gene: TRBV27
CDR3aa: CASSLGLSYEQYF

j_gene: TRBJ2-7
v_gene: TRBV10-3
CDR3aa: CAISEIPLAGVSYEQYF

j_gene: TRBJ2-2
v_gene: TRBV7-2
CDR3aa: CASSPPYGGRSNTGELFF

j_gene: TRBJ2-7
v_gene: TRBV11-2
CDR3aa: CASSPRTSGSSYEQYF

j_gene: TRBJ2-1
v_gene: TRBV9
CDR3aa: CASSVDVGAGGQEQFF